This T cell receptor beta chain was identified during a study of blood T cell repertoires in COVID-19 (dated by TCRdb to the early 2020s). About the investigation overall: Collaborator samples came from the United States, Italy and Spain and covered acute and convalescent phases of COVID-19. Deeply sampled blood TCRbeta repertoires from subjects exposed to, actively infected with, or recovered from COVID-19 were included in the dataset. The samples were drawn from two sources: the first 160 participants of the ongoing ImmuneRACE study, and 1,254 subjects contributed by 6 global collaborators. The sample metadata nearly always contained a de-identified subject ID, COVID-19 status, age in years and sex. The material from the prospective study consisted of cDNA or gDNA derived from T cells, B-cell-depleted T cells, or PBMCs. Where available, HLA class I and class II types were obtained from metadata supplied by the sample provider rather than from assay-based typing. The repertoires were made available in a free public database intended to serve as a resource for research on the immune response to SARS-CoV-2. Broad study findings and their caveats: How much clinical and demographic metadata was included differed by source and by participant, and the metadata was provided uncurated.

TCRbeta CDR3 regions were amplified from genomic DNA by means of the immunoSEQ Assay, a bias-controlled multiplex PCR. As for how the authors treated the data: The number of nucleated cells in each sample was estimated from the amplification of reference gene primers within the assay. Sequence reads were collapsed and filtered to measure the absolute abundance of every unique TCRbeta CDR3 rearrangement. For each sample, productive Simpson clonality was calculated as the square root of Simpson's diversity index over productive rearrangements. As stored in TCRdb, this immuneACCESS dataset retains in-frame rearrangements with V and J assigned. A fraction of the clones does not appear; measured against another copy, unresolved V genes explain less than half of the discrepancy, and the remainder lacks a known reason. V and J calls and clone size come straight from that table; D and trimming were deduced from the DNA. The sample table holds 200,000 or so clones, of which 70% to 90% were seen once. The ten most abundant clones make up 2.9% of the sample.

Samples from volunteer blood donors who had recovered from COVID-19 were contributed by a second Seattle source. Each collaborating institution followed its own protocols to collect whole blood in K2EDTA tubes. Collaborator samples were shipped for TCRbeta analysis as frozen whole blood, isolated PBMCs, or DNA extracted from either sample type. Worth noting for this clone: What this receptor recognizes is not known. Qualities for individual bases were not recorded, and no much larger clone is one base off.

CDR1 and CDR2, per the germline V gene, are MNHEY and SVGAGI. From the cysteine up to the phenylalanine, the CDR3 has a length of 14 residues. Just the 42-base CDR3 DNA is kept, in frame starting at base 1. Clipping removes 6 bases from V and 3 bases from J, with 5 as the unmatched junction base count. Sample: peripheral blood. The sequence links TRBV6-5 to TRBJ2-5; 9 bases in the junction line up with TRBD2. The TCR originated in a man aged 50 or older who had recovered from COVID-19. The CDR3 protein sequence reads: CASRSGTSKETQYF. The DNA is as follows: TGTGCCAGCAGATCCGGGACTAGCAAAGAGACCCAGTACTTC.